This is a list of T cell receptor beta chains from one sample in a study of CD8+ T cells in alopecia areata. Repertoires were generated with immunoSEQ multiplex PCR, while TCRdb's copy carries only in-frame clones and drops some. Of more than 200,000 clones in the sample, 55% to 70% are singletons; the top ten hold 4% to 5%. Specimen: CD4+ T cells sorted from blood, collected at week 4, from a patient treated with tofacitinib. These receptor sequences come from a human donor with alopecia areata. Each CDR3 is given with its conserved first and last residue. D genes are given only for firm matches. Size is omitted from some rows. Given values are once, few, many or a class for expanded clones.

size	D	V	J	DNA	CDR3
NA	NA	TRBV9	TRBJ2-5	TGTGCCAGCAGCGCTCGGGCCGCCCAAGAGACCCAGTACTTC	CASSARAAQETQYF
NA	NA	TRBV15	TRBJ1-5	TGTGCCACCAGCAGAATTACCCAGCCCCAGCATTTT	CATSRITQPQHF
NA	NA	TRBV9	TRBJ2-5	TGTGCCAGCAGCGACCGGGACGCCCAAGAGACCCAGTACTTC	CASSDRDAQETQYF
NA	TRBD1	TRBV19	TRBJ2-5	TGTGCCAGTAGCGACTGGGGGACAGGGGTTGAGACCCAGTACTTC	CASSDWGTGVETQYF
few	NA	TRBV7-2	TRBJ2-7	TGTGCCAGCAGCTTATCCCCTCCACAGCAGTACTTC	CASSLSPPQQYF
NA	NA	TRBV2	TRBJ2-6	TGTGCCAGCAGAAGGGAAACTGGGGCCAACGTCCTGACTTTC	CASRRETGANVLTF
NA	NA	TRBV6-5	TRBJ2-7	TGTGCCAGCAGTTACGGGGCACCTACCTACGAGCAGTACTTC	CASSYGAPTYEQYF
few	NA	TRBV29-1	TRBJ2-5	TGCAGCGTTGAGGCGGGGTTCCAAGAGACCCAGTACTTC	CSVEAGFQETQYF
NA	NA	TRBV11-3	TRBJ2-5	TGTGCCAGCAGCTTAGATCCCATGGGGGTACAGCAAGAGACCCAGTACTTC	CASSLDPMGVQQETQYF
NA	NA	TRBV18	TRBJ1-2	TGTGCCAGCTCACCGGCCGGGGGGGACTATGGCTACACCTTC	CASSPAGGDYGYTF
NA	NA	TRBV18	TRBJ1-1	TGTGCCAGCTCACCCCTGACGGCGAACACTGAAGCTTTCTTT	CASSPLTANTEAFF
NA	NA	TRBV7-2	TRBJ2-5	TGTGCCAGCAGCTTAAACGGGTACCAAGAGACCCAGTACTTC	CASSLNGYQETQYF
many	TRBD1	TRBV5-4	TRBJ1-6	TGCGCCAGCAGCCTATCAGCAGGGGGGAGCTCCTATAATTCACCCCTCCACTTT	CASSLSAGGSSYNSPLHF
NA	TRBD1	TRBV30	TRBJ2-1	TGTGCCTGGAGCCGGACAGGGGGCTCGAGCTCCTACAATGAGCAGTTCTTC	CAWSRTGGSSSYNEQFF
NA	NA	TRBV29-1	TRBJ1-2	TGCAGCGTCCTAAGGGGCAATAACTATGGCTACACCTTC	CSVLRGNNYGYTF
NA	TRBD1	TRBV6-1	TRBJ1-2	TGTGCCAGCAGGGGGGGAGGGGGCGCAGACTATGGCTACACCTTC	CASRGGGGADYGYTF
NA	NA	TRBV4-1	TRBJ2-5	TGCGCCAGCAGCCGCGGGCTTCAAGAGACCCAGTACTTC	CASSRGLQETQYF
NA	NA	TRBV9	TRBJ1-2	TGTGCCAGCAGCGTAGCTGGCCGAACCCAAGGCTACACCTTC	CASSVAGRTQGYTF
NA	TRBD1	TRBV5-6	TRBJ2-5	TGTGCCAGCAGCTTCACGGGACAGGGTGAGACCCAGTACTTC	CASSFTGQGETQYF
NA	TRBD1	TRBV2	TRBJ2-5	TGTGCCAGCAGTAATAACAGGGGGCTTAAAGAGACCCAGTACTTC	CASSNNRGLKETQYF
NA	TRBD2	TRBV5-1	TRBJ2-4	TGCGCCAGCAGCTCCACTAGCGGGGGAGACATTCAGTACTTC	CASSSTSGGDIQYF
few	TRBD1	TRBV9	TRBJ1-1	TGTGCCAGCAGCGCACCTTTCGGGACAGGGATCCAAGCTTTCTTT	CASSAPFGTGIQAFF
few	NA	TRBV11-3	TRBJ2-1	TGTGCCAGCAGTACAGGACCCTCGGGTGAGCAGTTCTTC	CASSTGPSGEQFF
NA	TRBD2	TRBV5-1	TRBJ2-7	TGCGCCAGCAGCTTGGCGGCGGCGGGGGGCGAGCAGTACTTC	CASSLAAAGGEQYF
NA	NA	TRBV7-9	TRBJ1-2	TGTGCCAGCAGCGTGGACGGAAACTATGGCTACACCTTC	CASSVDGNYGYTF
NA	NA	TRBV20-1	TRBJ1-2	TGCAGTGCTAGACCCGAGGATGGCTACACCTTC	CSARPEDGYTF
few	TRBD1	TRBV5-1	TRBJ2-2	TGCGCCAGCAGCTTGGCGGGACAGGTCACCGGGGAGCTGTTTTTT	CASSLAGQVTGELFF
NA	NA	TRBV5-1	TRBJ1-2	TGCGCCAGCAGCTTGGGGGGAAATTATGGCTACACCTTC	CASSLGGNYGYTF
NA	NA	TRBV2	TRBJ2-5	TGTGCCAGCAGTGATGTCAGCCAAGAGACCCAGTACTTC	CASSDVSQETQYF
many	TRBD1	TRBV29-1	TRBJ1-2	TGCAGCGGATTTCATCTAACAGGGGCAGGACTCTTC	CSGFHLTGAGLF
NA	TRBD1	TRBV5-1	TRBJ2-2	TGCGCCAGCAGCGTAGGGGACAGAAACACCGGGGAGCTGTTTTTT	CASSVGDRNTGELFF
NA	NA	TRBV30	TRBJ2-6	TGTGCCTGGAGTGTGGGTCTTCCTGGGGCCAACGTCCTGACTTTC	CAWSVGLPGANVLTF
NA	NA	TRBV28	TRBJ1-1	TGTGCCAGCAGTTTATTTCTCGACAGGCCTGAAGCTTTCTTT	CASSLFLDRPEAFF